This entry lists 14 T cell receptor beta chains sequenced from one sample in a study of blood T cell repertoires in COVID-19. Produced via immunoSEQ multiplex PCR; TCRdb's table is partial and in-frame only. The sample lists more than 50,000 clones, roughly 85% occurring once. Sequencing was carried out using peripheral blood. These receptors were taken from a human donor in a cohort sampled during active COVID-19.

This chain connects TRBV7-2 to TRBJ2-5; D is possibly TRBD2 (6 bases). The germline CDR1 and CDR2 sequences are SGHTA and FQGNSA. The V end lost 4 bases, the J end lost 5 bases, and 14 bases lay between the germline ends. This CDR3 has 14 amino acids. CDR3 DNA sequence: TGTGCCAGCAGCTCCGCCGGAGGGGTCGAGACCCAGTACTTC. Protein product: CASSSAGGVETQYF.

V gene TRBV11-3 combines with J gene TRBJ2-3, with no clear D. Per the germline V gene, CDR1 is SGHNT and CDR2 is YENEEA. The ends were cut back, 2 bases at V and 1 base at J, with 10 bases in the middle. The CDR3 totals 15 residues. The CDR3 spells CASSLTASGTDTQYF. The CDR3 nucleotides are TGTGCCAGCAGCTTAACTGCGAGCGGCACAGATACGCAGTATTTT.

The genes are TRBV30 and TRBJ2-5; the D gene is possibly TRBD2 (5 bases). This CDR3 is 13 amino acids long. CDR1 GTSNPN and CDR2 SVGIG come from the germline V gene (reference sequence). V was clipped by 2 bases and J by 1 base, with 8 bases between them. For the CDR3, the DNA is TGTGCCTGGAGTATCGGAGGCCAAGAGACCCAGTACTTC. This gives the protein CAWSIGGQETQYF.

The gene calls are TRBV18 and TRBJ1-2; no definite D call. Germline V CDR1 and CDR2: KGHSH, LQKENI. V was pared by 0 bases and J by 8 bases, with 16 bases between. The CDR3 runs 15 residues. The CDR3 region has the DNA TGTGCCAGCTCACCACCGGCGGAATCGTCTATGGGCTACACCTTC. As protein: CASSPPAESSMGYTF.

Regarding this clone: This may be a read error, as it is one base from a much larger clone. The gene calls are TRBV5-5 and TRBJ1-1; 11 bases fit TRBD1. The CDR3 covers 14 residues. Germline lookup yields CDR1 SGHKS and CDR2 YYEKEE (reference sequence). Losses at the gene ends were 5 bases for V and 1 base for J; bases not matched to a gene: 1. The CDR3 region is CASRGQGGNTEAFF. The CDR3 nucleotides read TGTGCCAGCAGGGGACAGGGGGGGAACACTGAAGCTTTCTTT.

V is TRBV14 and J is TRBJ2-3; 9 nucleotides align to TRBD2. The ends lost 1 base at V and 2 bases at J; junction bases unmatched: 1. This CDR3 has 15 residues. Germline CDR1 reads SGHDN; CDR2 reads FVKESK. CDR3 in DNA: TGTGCCAGCAGCCAAGCTAGCGGGGTCACAGATACGCAGTATTTT. This sequence encodes CASSQASGVTDTQYF.

The CDR3, as DNA: TGTGCCAGCAGCCTGACAGGGTCTAATGAAAAACTGTTTTTT. It translates to CASSLTGSNEKLFF. This chain connects TRBV11-2 to TRBJ1-4, with TRBD1 identical over 7 bases. V gave up 5 bases and J gave up 3 bases; unmatched junction bases: 3. CDR1 is SGHAT and CDR2 is FQNNGV in the germline V gene. CDR3 length: 14 amino acids.

This clone turned up a few times. V and J are TRBV5-8 and TRBJ1-2, with TRBD1 as a possible D gene (6 bases). There are 13 residues in the CDR3. Per germline, CDR1 SGHTS and CDR2 YDEGEE. V was trimmed by 4 bases and J by 0 bases, leaving 7 bases between them. In DNA form, the CDR3 reads TGTGCCAGCAGCCGGACAGCTAACTATGGCTACACCTTC. It is translated as CASSRTANYGYTF. The full variable domain, with the rest looked up from reference TRBV5-8 and TRBJ1-2, is EAGVTQSPTHLIKTRGQQATLRCSPISGHTSVYWYQQALGLGLQFLLWYDEGEERNRGNFPPRFSGRQFPNYSSELNVNALELEDSALYLCASSRTANYGYTFGSGTRLTVV.

This chain joins TRBV2 and TRBJ2-7, with 7 bases matching TRBD2. This CDR3 comprises 13 residues. Germline assignment: CDR1 SNHLY and CDR2 FYNNEI. With 4 bases clipped from V and 1 base from J, the junction kept 1 base outside the gene matches. The CDR3 sequence is CASSGLASYEQYF. As DNA, the CDR3 is TGTGCCAGCAGTGGACTAGCATCCTACGAGCAGTACTTC. The variable domain in full, completed from reference TRBV2 and TRBJ2-7, reads EPEVTQTPSHQVTQMGQEVILRCVPISNHLYFYWYRQILGQKVEFLVSFYNNEISEKSEIFDDQFSVERPDGSNFTLKIRSTKLEDSAMYFCASSGLASYEQYFGPGTRLTVT.

In its sample, this clone was seen once. The J gene is TRBJ2-7, the V gene TRBV30, with 9 bases that match TRBD1. V trimming: 2 bases; J trimming: 0 bases; junction bases outside the gene matches: 2. Germline V gene lookup returns CDR1 GTSNPN and CDR2 SVGIG (reference sequence). This CDR3 is 14 amino acids long. DNA for the CDR3: TGTGCCTGGAGTCTGGGACAGGGCTCCTACGAGCAGTACTTC. Encoded protein: CAWSLGQGSYEQYF.

This clone was seen more than once but under ten times. The CDR3 DNA follows: TGTGCCAGTAGACGGGTCCACCATGCGACTGAAGCTTTCTTT. This translates into CASRRVHHATEAFF. The chain is built from TRBV19 and TRBJ1-1, with D unresolved. The germline V gene has CDR1 LNHDA and CDR2 SQIVND (reference sequence). The CDR3 consists of 14 residues. V dropped 6 bases and J dropped 5 bases, with 16 bases sitting between them.

The V call is TRBV7-2, the J call TRBJ2-1; 7 bases are a match to TRBD2. Germline lookup yields CDR1 SGHTA and CDR2 FQGNSA. The CDR3 is made up of 16 amino acids. The V segment lost 5 bases and the J segment 5 bases; nucleotides outside the gene matches: 12. This CDR3 is CASSPRRGGGNNEQFF. CDR3 in DNA: TGTGCCAGCAGCCCCCGGAGGGGCGGGGGTAACAATGAGCAGTTCTTC.

This chain uses TRBV5-1 with TRBJ2-5, with D maybe TRBD2 (5 bases). This CDR3 region has 15 residues. Germline CDR1 reads SGHRS; CDR2 reads YFSETQ. V shed 1 base and J shed 2 bases, with 12 bases lying between them. As DNA, the CDR3 is TGCGCCAGCAGCTTGCTGGGGAGAGGACAAGAGACCCAGTACTTC. Its protein product is CASSLLGRGQETQYF.

The CDR3 sequence: CASSRQGEVYEQFF. The CDR3 DNA reads TGTGCCAGCAGTAGACAGGGGGAGGTTTATGAGCAGTTCTTC. The gene calls are TRBV2 and TRBJ2-1; 9 bases match TRBD1. The germline CDR1 and CDR2 sequences are SNHLY and FYNNEI. With 5 bases clipped from V and 8 bases from J, the junction kept 7 bases outside the gene matches. CDR3 length equals 14 residues.